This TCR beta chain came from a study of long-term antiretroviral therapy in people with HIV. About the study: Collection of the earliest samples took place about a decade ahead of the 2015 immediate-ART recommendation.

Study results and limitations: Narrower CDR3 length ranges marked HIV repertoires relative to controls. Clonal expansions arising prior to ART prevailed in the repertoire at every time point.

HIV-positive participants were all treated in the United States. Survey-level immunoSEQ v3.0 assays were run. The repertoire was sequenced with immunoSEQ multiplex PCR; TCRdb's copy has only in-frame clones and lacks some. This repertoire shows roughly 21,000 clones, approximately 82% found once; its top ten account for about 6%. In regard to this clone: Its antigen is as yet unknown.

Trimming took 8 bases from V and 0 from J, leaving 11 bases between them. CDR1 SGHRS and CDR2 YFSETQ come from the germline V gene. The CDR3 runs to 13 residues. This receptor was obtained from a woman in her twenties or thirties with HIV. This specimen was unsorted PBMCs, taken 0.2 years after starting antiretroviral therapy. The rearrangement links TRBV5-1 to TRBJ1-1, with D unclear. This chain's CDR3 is CASRGWLNTEAFF. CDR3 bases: TGCGCCAGTAGAGGTTGGTTGAACACTGAAGCTTTCTTT.